There are many counts of the clone carrying this T cell receptor beta chain. A library of TCRbeta sequences, prepared with unique molecular identifiers, was generated. One entry per CDR3 protein results from TCRdb running MiXCR on the PCR reads. The table has about 98,000 distinct CDR3 sequences, 20% to 30% seen once. These data come from a study of T-cell reconstitution after alpha-beta-depleted transplantation in children. CDR1 is KGHSH and CDR2 is LQKENI in the germline V gene. Trimming removed 5 bases from V and 10 bases from J, with 15 bases in between. This CDR3 has 13 amino acids. This sequence was found in a boy aged 2-15 years with acute lymphoblastic leukemia, due to receive a stem cell transplant. This sequence joins TRBV18 and TRBJ2-1; D perhaps matches TRBD2 (5 bases). Sequenced material: PBMCs, taken before TCRalphabeta/CD19-depleted stem cell transplant. The CDR3 region is CASSGERRLEQFF. The CDR3 DNA reads as TGTGCCAGCTCAGGAGAGCGGAGATTGGAGCAGTTCTTC.